The 23 T cell receptor beta chains below were found in one sample sequenced in a study of blood T cell repertoires in COVID-19. Sequenced by immunoSEQ multiplex PCR; TCRdb stores in-frame clones only, minus some. The table has about 170,000 clones, about 88% seen once. The sample consisted of peripheral blood. These receptors came from an elderly woman with COVID-19, enrolled during active disease.

Concerning this clone: Other nucleotide sequences from this sample produce the same CDR3. This chain uses TRBV6-6 with TRBJ2-7, with a weak D call TRBD1 (6 bases). Germline assignment: CDR1 MNHNY and CDR2 SVGAGI (reference sequence). The CDR3 is 14 residues long. V was cut by 6 bases and J by 1 base, with 13 bases left in between. Here the CDR3 DNA reads TGTGCCAGCAGGACCGGGACAAATTCCTACGAGCAGTACTTC. This codes for CASRTGTNSYEQYF.

This chain joins TRBV7-2 and TRBJ2-7, with 9 bases that match TRBD1. The trim removed 4 bases at V and 5 bases at J, leaving 9 bases unmatched. The CDR3 has 15 residues. Germline CDR1 SGHTA, CDR2 FQGNSA. CDR3 residues: CASSSWGQGMNEQYF. DNA of the CDR3: TGTGCCAGCAGCTCCTGGGGACAGGGTATGAACGAGCAGTACTTC.

The V and J genes are TRBV12-3 or TRBV12-4 and TRBJ2-4, with no clear D. CDR3 size: 13 residues. The ends were cut back, 1 base at V and 8 bases at J, with 9 bases in the middle. Written as DNA, the CDR3 is TGTGCCAGCAGTTTAGGGCCATCCCACATTCAGTACTTC. It specifies CASSLGPSHIQYF.

The V call is TRBV19, the J call TRBJ1-1, with D unclear. Trimming left V 10 bases short and J 3 bases short, with 9 bases between. Germline loops: CDR1 LNHDA, CDR2 SQIVND (reference sequence). The CDR3 consists of 11 residues. The CDR3 region has the DNA TGTGCCACCGAGGCGTACACTGAAGCTTTCTTT. Translated: CATEAYTEAFF.

The CDR3 spells CASGFGGAFAEAFF. The CDR3 DNA sequence: TGTGCTAGTGGTTTTGGGGGCGCGTTCGCTGAAGCTTTCTTT. The rearrangement links TRBV12-5 to TRBJ1-1; D may be TRBD1 (6 bases). Germline CDR1 reads LGHNT; CDR2 reads FRNRAP. V dropped 3 bases and J dropped 6 bases, with 14 bases sitting between them. This CDR3 spans 14 amino acids.

This chain joins TRBV19 and TRBJ2-7; D possibly corresponds to TRBD1 (5 bases). The CDR3 spans 15 residues. CDR1 is LNHDA and CDR2 is SQIVND in the germline V gene (reference sequence). Trimming shortened V by 5 bases and J by 4 bases, and 18 bases separated the two germline ends. CDR3 sequence: CASSPQGLRIYEQYF. The DNA for the CDR3 is TGTGCCAGTAGTCCCCAGGGCCTTCGGATATACGAGCAGTACTTC.

Comments on this clone: The sample holds other DNA sequences that translate to the same CDR3. The V and J genes are TRBV28 and TRBJ1-3, with D possibly TRBD1 on 6 matching bases. This CDR3 region has 14 residues. Germline lookup yields CDR1 MDHEN and CDR2 SYDVKM. Trimming cost V 3 bases and J 3 bases, with 9 bases left between them. The CDR3 DNA is TGTGCCAGCAGTTTTGCAGGGGTTGGAAACACCATATATTTT. This encodes CASSFAGVGNTIYF. Full variable domain (outside the CDR3, taken from reference TRBV28 and TRBJ1-3): DVKVTQSSRYLVKRTGEKVFLECVQDMDHENMFWYRQDPGLGLRLIYFSYDVKMKEKGDIPEGYSVSREKKERFSLILESASTNQTSMYLCASSFAGVGNTIYFGEGSWLTVV.

This clone is a singleton in its sample. The chain is built from TRBV6-1 and TRBJ2-7, with a weak D call TRBD1 (6 bases). Germline V CDR1 and CDR2: MNHNS, SASEGT. The CDR3 length is 13 residues. V lost 2 bases, J lost 2 bases, and 7 bases lay in between. This chain's CDR3 is CASSERDTYEQYF. Written as DNA, the CDR3 is TGTGCCAGCAGTGAAAGGGACACCTACGAGCAGTACTTC.

The chain combines TRBV4-3 with TRBJ2-1; 7 nucleotides line up with TRBD2. J lost 14 bases, V lost 0 bases, and 13 bases had no gene match. This CDR3 region has 15 residues. CDR1 and CDR2 from the germline V gene are LGHNA and YSLEER. This chain's CDR3 is CASSQEFDIGGREFF. The CDR3 nucleotides are TGCGCCAGCAGCCAAGAATTCGATATCGGGGGGAGGGAGTTCTTC.

This chain uses TRBV11-1 with TRBJ2-7; D is possibly TRBD1 (5 bases). Germline lookup yields CDR1 SGHAT and CDR2 FQDESV (reference sequence). Trimming removed 2 bases at V and 5 bases at J, with 10 bases between. The length of the CDR3 is 13 residues. The DNA for the CDR3 is TGTGCCAGCAGCTTACAGGGTATCAACGAGCAGTACTTC. Translated: CASSLQGINEQYF.

The chain combines TRBV19 with TRBJ1-2; maybe TRBD1 (6 bases). Germline-derived CDR1 and CDR2 are LNHDA and SQIVND (reference sequence). V lost 6 bases and J lost 6, with 11 bases in between. This CDR3 comprises 12 residues. The CDR3 nucleotides are TGTGCCAGTAGCCTACAGGGAAATGGCTACACCTTC. Encoded protein: CASSLQGNGYTF.

V is TRBV6-5 and J is TRBJ1-1; TRBD1 matches at 10 bases. V gave up 4 bases and J gave up 6 bases; unmatched junction bases: 5. Germline V gene lookup returns CDR1 MNHEY and CDR2 SVGAGI. The CDR3 consists of 14 residues. CDR3: CASSLDRGAPEAFF. The CDR3, as DNA: TGTGCCAGCAGTTTGGACAGGGGGGCCCCTGAAGCTTTCTTT.

CDR3 amino acids: CASSIVPIRSGYTF. As DNA, the CDR3 is TGTGCCAGTAGTATAGTGCCTATTCGGTCCGGCTACACCTTC. The V call is TRBV19, the J call TRBJ1-2, with D uncertain. Deletions cut 1 base from V and 8 bases from J, with 14 bases between. CDR1 is LNHDA and CDR2 is SQIVND in the germline V gene (reference sequence). This CDR3 has 14 residues.

The chain is built from TRBV7-2 and TRBJ2-7; TRBD1 agrees at 10 bases. Germline lookup yields CDR1 SGHTA and CDR2 FQGNSA. V lost 1 base and J lost 4; bases outside the gene matches: 10. The length of the CDR3 is 17 residues. The chain's CDR3 is CASSLGTGGFYVYEQYF. CDR3 sequence (DNA): TGTGCCAGCAGCTTAGGGACAGGGGGATTTTACGTTTACGAGCAGTACTTC.

This chain links TRBV9 with TRBJ2-2; TRBD1 is a possible D gene (5 bases). This CDR3 has 16 residues. The germline CDR1 and CDR2 sequences are SGDLS and YYNGEE. Trimming took off 0 bases at V and 4 bases at J, with 13 bases between the two ends. The CDR3 spells CASSVAPQGGTGELFF. The CDR3 DNA follows: TGTGCCAGCAGCGTAGCCCCCCAGGGTGGCACCGGGGAGCTGTTTTTT.

The chain employs TRBV4-2 and TRBJ1-4; D not certain. This CDR3 is 16 amino acids long. The V end lost 0 bases, the J end lost 5 bases, and 13 bases lay between the germline ends. Germline assignment: CDR1 LGHNA and CDR2 YNFKEQ. In nucleotides, the CDR3 is TGTGCCAGCAGCCAAGATCTAGCCACAGCAAATGAAAAACTGTTTTTT. Protein product: CASSQDLATANEKLFF.

The J gene is TRBJ2-7, the V gene TRBV15, with no clear D. The CDR3 runs to 15 residues. The V gene lost 1 base and the J gene lost 2 bases, with 12 bases spanning the gap. Germline CDR1 and CDR2: LNHNV and YYDKDF (reference sequence). The DNA for the CDR3 is TGTGCCACCAGCAGAGGAGCAGGTTTCCCCTACGAGCAGTACTTC. Protein sequence: CATSRGAGFPYEQYF.

This clone was seen just once. The chain joins TRBV5-4 to TRBJ1-1; unclear D gene. Germline V CDR1 and CDR2: SGHNT, YYREEE (reference sequence). The CDR3 runs 13 residues. Trimming removed 5 bases at V and 7 bases at J, with 15 bases between. CDR3 residues: CASRSGSGGEAFF. CDR3 nucleotides: TGTGCCAGCAGGAGTGGAAGTGGAGGTGAAGCTTTCTTT.

This sequence joins TRBV7-9 and TRBJ1-1; tentative D call: TRBD1 (5 bases). Germline CDR1 is SEHNR and CDR2 is FQNEAQ (reference sequence). This CDR3 contains 14 residues. Trimming shortened V by 3 bases and J by 1 base, and 9 bases separated the two germline ends. For the CDR3, the DNA is TGTGCCAGCAGCTTTGGGGCTGCGAACACTGAAGCTTTCTTT. Protein sequence: CASSFGAANTEAFF.

The chain combines TRBV10-1 with TRBJ1-1; 10 bases match TRBD1. Germline V gives CDR1 WNHNN, CDR2 SYGVQD (reference sequence). V trimming: 10 bases; J trimming: 5 bases; junction bases outside the gene matches: 7. CDR3 size: 13 residues. The CDR3 DNA reads as TGCGCCACAATACCGGGACAGGGGACTGAAGCTTTCTTT. Translation: CATIPGQGTEAFF.

V and J are TRBV18 and TRBJ1-1, with 9 bases that match TRBD1. The trim removed 4 bases at V and 6 bases at J, leaving 6 bases unmatched. The CDR3 extends over 14 amino acids. CDR1 and CDR2 (germline): KGHSH, LQKENI. CDR3 protein: CASSRDRVWAEAFF. CDR3 bases: TGTGCCAGCTCACGGGACAGGGTCTGGGCTGAAGCTTTCTTT.

This clone was observed once. The genes are TRBV5-1 and TRBJ1-1; 9 bases are a match to TRBD1. CDR1 is SGHRS and CDR2 is YFSETQ in the germline V gene. V shed 1 base and J 0 bases; nucleotides not matched to a gene: 4. There are 16 residues in the CDR3. Here the CDR3 reads CASSLYGTGLNTEAFF. The CDR3 DNA reads TGCGCCAGCAGCTTGTATGGGACAGGGCTGAACACTGAAGCTTTCTTT.

The rearrangement links TRBV10-3 to TRBJ1-1; D perhaps matches TRBD1 (6 bases). V was clipped by 5 bases and J by 2 bases, with 9 bases between them. Germline loops: CDR1 ENHRY, CDR2 SYGVKD. This CDR3 has 13 amino acids. The CDR3 sequence is CAISSTGNTEAFF. CDR3 DNA sequence: TGTGCCATCAGTTCGACAGGCAACACTGAAGCTTTCTTT.